One TCR beta chain is described in this entry. Its antigen is unknown. One end of the junction varies from germline; a read error may be responsible. This sample was taken from a study of vaccination effects on CD4 cells after COVID-19. Looking at the study overall: Peptide-pool stimulation followed by sequencing identified expanded antigen-specific CD4+ clonotypes in the ViraFEST assay.

Following 10 days of culture, CD4+ T cells were isolated. Measured with immunoSEQ multiplex PCR; TCRdb has only the in-frame clones, and not every one. This sample has 45,000 to 60,000 clones, with more than 75% found just once. This receptor was obtained from a human donor who had a prior SARS-CoV-2 infection. The material was CD4+ T cells from PBMCs cultured without peptide, obtained before COVID-19 vaccination.

The CDR3 bases are TGTGCTAGCAGCTTAGGGGATGGCACAGATACGCAGTATTTT. It translates to CASSLGDGTDTQYF. The chain links TRBV7-7 to TRBJ2-3; a possible D gene is TRBD1 (5 bases). Germline V gene sequence: CDR1 SSHAT, CDR2 FNYEAQ (reference sequence). This CDR3 is 14 amino acids long.